The present T cell receptor (beta chain) was sequenced within a study of memory CD4+ T cells and cytomegalovirus serostatus. Study conclusions and caveats: CD4+ memory repertoires contained about two fifths of the 164 reported CMV TCRbeta sequences.

This clone was picked up a small number of times. Its antigen is as yet unknown. The sort gate was single viable CD3+CD4+CD8-CD45RO+ cells for memory CD4+ T cells. Repertoires were generated with immunoSEQ multiplex PCR, while TCRdb's copy carries only in-frame clones and drops some. The top ten clones hold approximately 1.9% of a sample with about 45,000 clones, over 60% of them seen once. This TCR came from an adult in good health and CMV-seronegative. Sequenced sample: memory CD4+ T cells from blood.

This chain's CDR3 is CASSPQGGGRLNTEAFF. CDR3 nucleotide sequence: TGTGCCAGCTCACCACAAGGGGGGGGCAGGTTGAACACTGAAGCTTTCTTT. The chain employs TRBV18 and TRBJ1-1; possibly TRBD1 for D (6 bases). The CDR3 has 17 residues. From germline, CDR1 is KGHSH and CDR2 LQKENI. V lost 1 base and J lost 0, with 15 bases in between. Combining the CDR3 with reference TRBV18 and TRBJ1-1 gives the whole variable domain NAGVMQNPRHLVRRRGQEARLRCSPMKGHSHVYWYRQLPEEGLKFMVYLQKENIIDESGMPKERFSAEFPKEGPSILRIQQVVRGDSAAYFCASSPQGGGRLNTEAFFGQGTRLTVV.